This T cell receptor beta chain is drawn from a study of human T cells and chemical hapten exposure. Germline loops: CDR1 SGHRS, CDR2 YFSETQ. Trimming pared 0 bases from V and 2 bases from J, leaving 0 bases between. This CDR3 is built from 12 residues. Described time point: patch test 1, 2 weeks after DPC sensitization. The treatment was: therapeutic diphenylcyclopropenone sensitization with weekly scalp DPC. This clonotype occurred many times. Its antigen is as yet unknown. TCRdb called the RACE reads again in MiXCR, with one record for every CDR3 protein. The table has roughly 70,000 distinct CDR3 sequences, 9.8% seen once. Study-level results: Once DPC sensitization occurred, TCRs above 1 in 1000 frequency showed no change.

The sequencing used whole blood, collected in connection with sensitization to the hapten diphenylcyclopropenone (DPC). The receptor comes from a woman aged 40 to 50 with alopecia areata. Some clones in this sample may be carry-over from other donors' samples. The gene calls are TRBV5-1 and TRBJ2-1; D not certain. For the CDR3, the DNA is TGCGCCAGCAGCTTGGCCTACAATGAGCAGTTCTTC. Amino acid sequence: CASSLAYNEQFF.